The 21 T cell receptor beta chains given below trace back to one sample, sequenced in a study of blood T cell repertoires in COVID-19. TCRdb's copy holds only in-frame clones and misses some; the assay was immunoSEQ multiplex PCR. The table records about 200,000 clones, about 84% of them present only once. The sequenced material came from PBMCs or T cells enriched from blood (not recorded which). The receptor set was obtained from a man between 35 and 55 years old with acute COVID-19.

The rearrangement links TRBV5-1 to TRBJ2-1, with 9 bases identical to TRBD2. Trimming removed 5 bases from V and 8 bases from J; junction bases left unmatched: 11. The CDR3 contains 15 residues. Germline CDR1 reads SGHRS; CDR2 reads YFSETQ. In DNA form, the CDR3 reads TGCGCCAGCAGGATGGCGGGAGGGTCGGGCGATGAGCAGTTCTTC. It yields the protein CASRMAGGSGDEQFF.

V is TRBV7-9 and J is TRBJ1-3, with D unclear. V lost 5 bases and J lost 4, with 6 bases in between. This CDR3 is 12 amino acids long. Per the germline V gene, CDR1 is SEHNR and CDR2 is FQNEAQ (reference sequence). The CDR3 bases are TGTGCCAGCAGCCAACAAGGAAACACCATATATTTT. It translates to CASSQQGNTIYF.

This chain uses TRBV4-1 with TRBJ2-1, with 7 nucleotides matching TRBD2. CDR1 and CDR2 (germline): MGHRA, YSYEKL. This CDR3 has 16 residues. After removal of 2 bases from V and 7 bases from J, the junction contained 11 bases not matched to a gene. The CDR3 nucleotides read TGCGCCAGCAGCCAAACGGGACTACTTCTCGGGAATGAGCAGTTCTTC. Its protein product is CASSQTGLLLGNEQFF.

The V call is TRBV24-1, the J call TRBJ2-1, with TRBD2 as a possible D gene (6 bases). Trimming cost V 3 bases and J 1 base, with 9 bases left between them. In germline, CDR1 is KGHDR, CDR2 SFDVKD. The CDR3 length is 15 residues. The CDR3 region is CATSDPRGSYNEQFF. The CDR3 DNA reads TGTGCCACCAGTGATCCCCGGGGGTCCTACAATGAGCAGTTCTTC.

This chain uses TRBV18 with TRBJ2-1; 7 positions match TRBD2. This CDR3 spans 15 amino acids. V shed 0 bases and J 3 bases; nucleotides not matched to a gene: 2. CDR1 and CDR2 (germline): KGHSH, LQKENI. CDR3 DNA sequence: TGTGCCAGCTCACCACCGACGGGAGGCTACAATGAGCAGTTCTTC. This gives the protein CASSPPTGGYNEQFF.

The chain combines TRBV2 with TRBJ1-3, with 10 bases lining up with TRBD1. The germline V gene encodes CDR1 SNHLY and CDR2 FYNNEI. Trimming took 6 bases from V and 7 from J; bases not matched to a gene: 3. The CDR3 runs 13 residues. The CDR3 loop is CASSRTGGNTIYF. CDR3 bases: TGTGCCAGCAGCAGGACAGGGGGGAACACCATATATTTT.

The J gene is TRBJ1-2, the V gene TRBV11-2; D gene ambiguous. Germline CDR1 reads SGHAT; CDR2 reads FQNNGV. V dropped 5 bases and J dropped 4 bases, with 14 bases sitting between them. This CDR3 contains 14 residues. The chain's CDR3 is CASSTSQALYGYTF. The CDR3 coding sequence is TGTGCCAGCAGCACTAGTCAGGCACTCTATGGCTACACCTTC.

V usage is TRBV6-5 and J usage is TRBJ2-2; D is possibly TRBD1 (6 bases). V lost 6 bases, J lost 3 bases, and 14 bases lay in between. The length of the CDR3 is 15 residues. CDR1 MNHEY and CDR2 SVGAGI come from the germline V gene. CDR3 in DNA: TGTGCCAGCAGACCCCCCGGACAGTACACCGGGGAGCTGTTTTTT. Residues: CASRPPGQYTGELFF.

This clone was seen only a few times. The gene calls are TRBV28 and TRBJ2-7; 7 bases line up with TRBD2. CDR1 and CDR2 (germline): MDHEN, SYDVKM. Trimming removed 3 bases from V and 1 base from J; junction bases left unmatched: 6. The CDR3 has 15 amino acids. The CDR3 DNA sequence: TGTGCCAGCAGTTTCTACCGGGACTATTCCTACGAGCAGTACTTC. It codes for CASSFYRDYSYEQYF.

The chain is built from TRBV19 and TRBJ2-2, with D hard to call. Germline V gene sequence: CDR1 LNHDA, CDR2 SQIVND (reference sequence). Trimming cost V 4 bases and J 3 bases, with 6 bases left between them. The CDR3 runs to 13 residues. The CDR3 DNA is TGTGCCAGTAGTACAGGTTACACCGGGGAGCTGTTTTTT. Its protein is CASSTGYTGELFF.

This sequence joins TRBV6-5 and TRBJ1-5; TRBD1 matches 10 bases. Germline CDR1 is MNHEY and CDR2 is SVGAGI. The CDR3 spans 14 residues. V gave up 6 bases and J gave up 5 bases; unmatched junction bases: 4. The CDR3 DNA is TGTGCCAGCAGGGGACAGGGGAAATATCAGCCCCAGCATTTT. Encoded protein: CASRGQGKYQPQHF.

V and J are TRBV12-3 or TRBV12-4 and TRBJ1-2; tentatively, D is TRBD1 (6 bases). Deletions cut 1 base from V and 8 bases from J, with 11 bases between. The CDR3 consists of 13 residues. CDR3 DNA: TGTGCCAGCAGTTTAGTGGGGGCGCGAGGCTACACCTTC. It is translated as CASSLVGARGYTF.

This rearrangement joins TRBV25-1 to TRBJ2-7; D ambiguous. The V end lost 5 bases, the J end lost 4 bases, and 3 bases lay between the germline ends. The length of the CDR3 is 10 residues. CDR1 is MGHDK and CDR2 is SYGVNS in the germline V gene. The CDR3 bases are TGTGCCAGCAGTCGGTACGAGCAGTACTTC. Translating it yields CASSRYEQYF.

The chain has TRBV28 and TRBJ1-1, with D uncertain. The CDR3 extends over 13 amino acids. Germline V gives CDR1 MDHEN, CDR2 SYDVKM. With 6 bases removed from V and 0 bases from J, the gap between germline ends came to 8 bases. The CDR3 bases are TGTGCCAGCAGCTTGAGAGTGAACACTGAAGCTTTCTTT. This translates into CASSLRVNTEAFF. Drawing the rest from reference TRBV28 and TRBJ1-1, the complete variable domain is DVKVTQSSRYLVKRTGEKVFLECVQDMDHENMFWYRQDPGLGLRLIYFSYDVKMKEKGDIPEGYSVSREKKERFSLILESASTNQTSMYLCASSLRVNTEAFFGQGTRLTVV.

This CDR3 is CASSPRLREVYNEQFF. The CDR3 nucleotides read TGTGCCAGCAGTCCCCGTTTGAGGGAGGTCTACAATGAGCAGTTCTTC. V gene TRBV27 combines with J gene TRBJ2-1; D perhaps matches TRBD2 (6 bases). Trimming stripped 5 bases from V and 3 bases from J, with 17 bases between. Germline V gene lookup returns CDR1 MNHEY and CDR2 SMNVEV (reference sequence). The CDR3 runs to 16 residues.

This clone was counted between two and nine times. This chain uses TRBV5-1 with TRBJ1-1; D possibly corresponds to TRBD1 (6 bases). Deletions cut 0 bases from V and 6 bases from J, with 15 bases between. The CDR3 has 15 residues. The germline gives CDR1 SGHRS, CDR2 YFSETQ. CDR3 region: CASSLGQGMSSEAFF. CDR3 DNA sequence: TGCGCCAGCAGCTTGGGTCAGGGGATGAGCTCTGAAGCTTTCTTT.

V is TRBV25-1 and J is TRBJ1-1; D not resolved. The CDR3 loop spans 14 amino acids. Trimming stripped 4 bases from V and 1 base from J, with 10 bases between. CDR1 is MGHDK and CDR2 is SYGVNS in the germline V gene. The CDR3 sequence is CASSARSGNTEAFF. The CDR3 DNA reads TGTGCCAGCAGTGCACGCAGCGGGAACACTGAAGCTTTCTTT.

The CDR3, as DNA: TGTGCCAGTATGCGGACAGGGGGTAATTCACCCCTCCACTTT. It specifies CASMRTGGNSPLHF. The chain links TRBV19 to TRBJ1-6, with 10 nucleotides matching TRBD1. CDR3 length: 14 amino acids. Germline V gene data show CDR1 as LNHDA and CDR2 as SQIVND (reference sequence). With V trimmed by 7 bases and J by 6 bases, 3 bases remained unmatched.

CDR3 bases: TGTGCCAGCAGCTTAGGGGGCTATGGCGGGGAGCTGTTTTTT. It encodes CASSLGGYGGELFF. The chain uses TRBV7-3 and TRBJ2-2; a possible D gene is TRBD1 (6 bases). The V and J ends lost 2 bases and 7 bases respectively, with 11 bases between them. There are 14 residues in the CDR3. Looked up from germline, CDR1 is SGHTA and CDR2 is FQGTGA.

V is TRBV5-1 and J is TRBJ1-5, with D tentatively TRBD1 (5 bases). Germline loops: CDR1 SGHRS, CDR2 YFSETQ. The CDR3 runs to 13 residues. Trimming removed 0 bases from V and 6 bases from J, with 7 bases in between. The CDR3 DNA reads TGCGCCAGCAGCTTGGCTACAGGTCAGCCCCAGCATTTT. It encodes CASSLATGQPQHF. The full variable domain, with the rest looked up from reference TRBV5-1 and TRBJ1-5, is KAGVTQTPRYLIKTRGQQVTLSCSPISGHRSVSWYQQTPGQGLQFLFEYFSETQRNKGNFPGRFSGRQFSNSRSEMNVSTLELGDSALYLCASSLATGQPQHFGDGTRLSIL.

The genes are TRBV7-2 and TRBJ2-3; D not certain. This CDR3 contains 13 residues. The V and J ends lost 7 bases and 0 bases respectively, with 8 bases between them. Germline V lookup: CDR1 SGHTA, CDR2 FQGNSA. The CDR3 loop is CASTNPSTDTQYF. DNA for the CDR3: TGTGCCAGCACCAATCCAAGCACAGATACGCAGTATTTT.